A few counts support the clone carrying this TCR beta chain. The target antigen is unknown. This entry is derived from a study of T-cell memory formation after mild COVID-19. Study background: There were largely donor-specific TCR clusters.

TCRdb re-called the 5' RACE reads through MiXCR, storing one row per CDR3 protein. The data contain fewer than 250,000 distinct CDR3 sequences, 15% to 20% of them seen just once; the ten biggest clones take up roughly 2.3%. Per germline, CDR1 SGHRS and CDR2 YFSETQ. Trimming took off 4 bases at V and 5 bases at J, with 16 bases between the two ends. The CDR3 length is 15 residues. Regarding the study as a whole: Cross-reactive memory apparently joined, as some responding clones appeared in pre-infection memory.

V gene TRBV5-1 combines with J gene TRBJ2-1, with D possibly matching TRBD1 (6 bases). The receptor was isolated from an adult woman who had mild COVID-19 (a few samples of this study predate the infection). Cell type and time point are not known. The specimen sequenced was PBMCs or a T cell subset sorted from them (not recorded which). CDR3 in DNA: TGCGCCAGCAGCCCCCCCGCAGGGGTCGACAATGAGCAGTTCTTC. It encodes CASSPPAGVDNEQFF.